Below, one T cell receptor beta chain is given with its context. What antigen it recognizes has not been identified. Base-call qualities are not available, and no considerably larger clone is one nucleotide away. This record comes from a study of cytomegalovirus exposure and HLA in healthy donors (dated by TCRdb to between 2016 and 2019). Notes on the research overall: According to an earlier analysis of a few hundred of the donors, about 170 million T cells yielded over 90 million unique TCR beta sequences and 276 Gb of sequence data. All discovery cohort repertoires had been generated using a single sequencing platform. Donor age, sex, ethnicity and CMV serostatus were compiled alongside the repertoire data. Among the roughly 370 genotyped donors, around 81% belonged to the genetic ancestry cluster associated with self-reported Caucasian donors. Among 398 genotyped donors of the cohort, an average of approximately 240,000 unique TCR beta nucleotide sequences were sequenced per donor, roughly 20% of them non-productive. The number of typed donors differed by locus: about 629-630 for A, B, C, DRB1 and DQB1; roughly 510 for DQA1; some 590 for DPA1; and some 470 for DPB1. To predict cytomegalovirus infection status, the study combined high-throughput TCR immunosequencing, statistical association of individual TCRs with disease status, and machine learning. HLA typing covered class I and class II loci at four-digit resolution. To study patterns of TCR occurrence, a later analysis re-analyzed previously published TCR beta repertoires from several hundred donors and added high-resolution HLA genotyping. To decide whether each TCR beta V gene segment behaved as functional or pseudogenic, an earlier analysis of some 570 of the donors relied on high-throughput TCR beta sequencing. The aim of the study was to test whether cataloging public T cell receptors could identify signatures of past pathogen exposure. Genome-wide SNP genotypes for about 55% of the roughly 670 donors were used in a later genetic analysis, which treated that subset as a discovery cohort. The study used immunosequencing to profile the T cell repertoires of under 700 subjects and linked those repertoires to cytomegalovirus serostatus. About 280 gigabases of sequencing data and around 88 million unique TCR sequences made up an early release that covered nearly 650 HLA-typed donors. In the later analysis, no new phenotypic data were used to find candidate immune exposures; instead, reliance was placed on TCR beta sequences and their occurrence across donors. In addition to the first cohort of around 670 subjects, a separate validation cohort of 100 to 150 different subjects was used. Five DR-DQ haplotypes were treated as single units for association and clustering because of strong linkage in the cohort. The study at large found these results: The only immune exposure information available for the cohort was CMV serostatus. In an earlier analysis of approximately 590 of the donors, most TCR beta V segments were observed in productive rearrangements about 90% or about 30% of the time, broadly matching IMGT annotations. Cytomegalovirus status was reported to be diagnosed by the classifier with high specificity and sensitivity in both the original and validation cohorts. Strong co-occurrence of HLA alleles, especially DR and DQ, made assigning TCR associations to individual alleles difficult. Some IMGT-functional V segments, including TRBV6-2 and TRBV6-3, could not be distinguished by the 87-base-pair reads and were therefore excluded. In the study, 150 to 200 TCR beta chains were listed as associated with cytomegalovirus. In a later analysis, most CMV-associated TCR beta chains were found to appear HLA-restricted, with HLA associations seemingly driven largely by CMV exposure. Three of the identified cytomegalovirus-associated TCR beta chains were confirmed in vitro to be specific for cytomegalovirus antigens. Linkage disequilibrium might explain the correlated functional status among segregating V segments, but an unknown experimental factor could not be ruled out. Most TCR sequences were seen in very few donors, while some public TCRs were found in many individuals. In a later genetic analysis, a missense DCLRE1C variant was associated with V-gene and J-gene trimming of TCR beta chains, and the association was replicated in an independent cohort. In a later genetic analysis, fewer N-insertions in productive TCRs were reported among donors in an Asian-associated ancestry cluster than the roughly 640-donor mean. Sequencing depth was assumed to be roughly uniform across donors in the presence/absence analyses, though that assumption may not hold. A later analysis associated approximately 17,000 TCR beta sequences with specific HLA alleles at a false discovery rate of 0.05. A further reported finding was that TCR beta sequences accurately predicted the HLA-A and HLA-B alleles for most subjects in the first cohort. In a later analysis, HLA-associated TCR beta chains were found to be more clonally expanded and to have lower generation probabilities than equally common non-associated chains. According to a later analysis, TCR association rates differed among HLA loci, with DRB1 alleles showing the most associated TCRs and HLA-C alleles showing the fewest. Because HLA typing was missing for some donors at each locus, association tests included only the typed subset. This cohort had only TCR beta chains sequenced, and the lack of alpha or paired-chain data limited which features could be detected. According to the authors, the approach could potentially be generalized to other disease states and immunological phenotypes. A group of highly shared sequence variants was considered likely to be a technical artifact of the sequencing pipeline. Several of the top co-occurrence clusters appeared to be linked to parvovirus B19, influenza, CMV and Epstein-Barr virus, according to a later analysis. Because counts were too low, some 16 rarely observed V segments, including chromosome 9 orphons, were excluded from the earlier analysis of several hundred of the donors.

The CDR3 runs 13 amino acids, cysteine and phenylalanine included. The DNA shown is the 39-base CDR3, in frame from base 1. Cut back by 3 bases and 4 bases, the V and J ends lie 10 bases apart. From the germline V gene, CDR1 is MDHEN and CDR2 is SYDVKM. The cohort comprised some 680 healthy bone marrow donors. At the time of sampling, all cohort members were nominally healthy, though unrecorded immune exposures were likely present. The donor tested CMV seropositive, placing the donor among the roughly 300 seropositive members of the cohort. A peripheral blood sample was collected from each donor, and TCR beta sequencing was performed on peripheral blood mononuclear cells. The Qiagen DNeasy Blood Extraction Kit was used to extract genomic DNA from the blood cell samples. Libraries were built with the immunoSEQ multiplex PCR assay. A mixture of 60 forward primers for TCR Vbeta segments and 13 reverse primers for TCR Jbeta segments was used in the multiplex PCR. The CDR3 region of rearranged TCR beta genes was amplified from genomic DNA by a multiplex PCR assay. On the Illumina HiSeq System, the amplified TCR beta libraries were sequenced as 87-base-pair reads. The authors' analysis ran thus. A later analysis counted some 74 million unique TCR beta chains across the 670 or so repertoires, and about 10 million of these chains were shared by at least two donors. Raw reads were error-corrected and collapsed into unique sequences by a nearest-neighbor algorithm in which closely related sequences were merged to remove PCR and sequencing errors. Alignment of CDR3 sequences to IMGT reference sequences was used to assign V, D and J gene segments. For a sequence to be retained, at least a six-nucleotide match to both a V gene segment and a J gene segment was required. Rearrangements were classified as productive when the CDR3 lacked stop codons and remained in frame with V and J, and all other rearrangements were classified as non-productive. CDR3 was defined by IMGT convention, running from the second conserved V-encoded cysteine to the conserved J-encoded phenylalanine. The earlier analysis of a few hundred of the donors excluded any sequence lacking an unambiguous match to a single V gene segment. In an earlier analysis of approximately 500 of the donors, a V segment was called functional when productive rearrangements were above 56.7%, and segregating when the standard deviation between donors exceeded 5%. A statistical classification framework was developed to diagnose cytomegalovirus status using the catalog of TCR beta chain sequences. In a later analysis, TCR nucleotide sequences were compared against IMGT/GENE-DB human TR gene sequences so that V and J genes could be assigned. Using the TCRdist pipeline, a later analysis assigned CDR3 sequences along with most-parsimonious VDJ recombination scenarios. In a later analysis, each TCR beta chain was defined by its CDR3 amino acid sequence together with its V-gene family, and reads without a unique V-gene family were excluded. As a way to deal with suspected cross-contamination and a sequencing artifact, a later analysis dropped 592 nucleotide sequences that were highly shared and had low generation probability. In a later analysis, a clonal expansion index was calculated for each public chain from normalized within-repertoire ranks of inferred template counts. In a later analysis, generation probabilities were computed using a VDJ recombination model fitted to out-of-frame rearrangements, and the results were checked against IGoR. Hypergeometric tests were used in a later analysis to score TCR-TCR, TCR-HLA and TCR-CMV co-occurrence, with a repertoire-size bias correction applied to the TCR pairs. To estimate false discovery rates, a later analysis permuted the HLA or CMV assignments 20 times. In a later analysis, co-occurring TCRs were grouped using DBSCAN, with TCRdist sequence similarity added in when clustering inside HLA-allele-positive subsets. For co-occurrence clustering, repertoires with fewer than 30,000 or more than 120,000 public chains were excluded, along with 5 or 6 repertoires with anomalous nucleotide sharing. This immuneACCESS table, as held by TCRdb, lists in-frame sequences with V and J called but not all clones. Of the missing ones, under half trace to an unresolved V gene in checked studies; the others have no known cause. D and trimming were read from the DNA, whereas the V and J calls and clone size are those reported in that table. This sample lists some 120,000 clones; about 83% were detected once. The ten most abundant clones make up 3.6% of the sample.

The receptor comes from a woman aged 40-49 years in good health and CMV-seropositive. The specimen sequenced was PBMCs. The chain employs TRBV28 and TRBJ2-7; TRBD1 is perhaps the D gene, given 5 matching bases. The CDR3 sequence is CASSLGRQYEQYF. The DNA sequence is as follows: TGTGCCAGCAGTTTGGGGCGACAGTACGAGCAGTACTTC.